This T cell receptor (beta chain) was documented in a study of OX40 agonist ivuxolimab in advanced cancers. Background on the study: Partial responses were achieved by three patients, of whom one had hepatocellular carcinoma and two had cutaneous melanoma.

The method was immunoSEQ multiplex PCR; TCRdb's version includes in-frame clones alone and lacks a portion of them. The table shows fewer than 65,000 clones, with 80% to 90% occurring only once. Study-level findings and limits: It was not determined which antigens were specifically recognized by the peripheral T cells that had undergone clonal expansion.

Germline CDR1 and CDR2: SEHNR and FQNEAQ (reference sequence). V shed 5 bases, J shed 1 base, and the junction held 5 bases outside the gene matches. This CDR3 comprises 17 residues. Remarks on this clone: Its matching antigen is unknown.

This TCR came from an adult with an advanced solid tumor such as melanoma, head and neck, liver or kidney cancer. The sample here was CD4+ or CD8+ T cells sorted from blood, taken in a trial of the OX40 agonist ivuxolimab. V gene TRBV7-9 combines with J gene TRBJ2-1; the match to TRBD2 covers 13 bases. CDR3: CASSTGTSGDSYNEQFF. CDR3 nucleotides: TGTGCCAGCAGCACAGGGACTAGCGGGGATTCCTACAATGAGCAGTTCTTC.